The 25 T cell receptor beta chains below were found in one sample sequenced in a study of cytomegalovirus exposure and HLA in healthy donors. 60 Vbeta and 13 Jbeta primers were used in PCR. Data came from immunoSEQ multiplex PCR; TCRdb stores just in-frame clones and leaves some out. Of about 160,000 clones listed, about 80% were seen once; the top ten hold roughly 10%. Sequenced: PBMCs. These receptors were obtained from a man younger than 35 in good health and CMV-seropositive.

This clone is a singleton in its sample. The chain carries TRBV7-2 and TRBJ1-4; 9 positions match TRBD1. V shed 3 bases and J 7 bases; nucleotides not matched to a gene: 6. The CDR3 is made up of 15 amino acids. From germline, CDR1 is SGHTA and CDR2 FQGNSA. In DNA, the CDR3 is TGTGCCAGCAGCTTTACAGGGGGCAAGGGTGAAAAACTGTTTTTT. Encoded protein: CASSFTGGKGEKLFF.

This chain joins TRBV15 and TRBJ2-1; TRBD1 is a possible D gene (6 bases). The CDR3 sequence is 16 residues long. CDR1 is LNHNV, CDR2 YYDKDF, per germline (reference sequence). The V end lost 5 bases, the J end lost 8 bases, and 22 bases lay between the germline ends. For the CDR3, the DNA is TGTGCCACCAGCGCCGAGGTGGGGGCCTGGGAAGATGAGCAGTTCTTC. This encodes CATSAEVGAWEDEQFF.

The genes are TRBV2 and TRBJ1-5; 8 bases match TRBD1. Germline V gives CDR1 SNHLY, CDR2 FYNNEI. Trimming removed 8 bases from V and 3 bases from J; junction bases left unmatched: 3. CDR3 size: 13 residues. CDR3 loop: CASWGQVNQPQHF. DNA for the CDR3: TGTGCCAGCTGGGGACAGGTCAATCAGCCCCAGCATTTT.

The chain links TRBV11-3 to TRBJ2-1; a possible D gene is TRBD2 (5 bases). Trimming removed 1 base from V and 5 bases from J, with 9 bases in between. The germline V gene has CDR1 SGHNT and CDR2 YENEEA. CDR3 length: 14 amino acids. The CDR3 DNA sequence: TGTGCCAGCAGCTTAGCAGCGGAGGACAATGAGCAGTTCTTC. It codes for CASSLAAEDNEQFF.

The chain couples TRBV4-2 to TRBJ2-2, with D possibly matching TRBD1 (6 bases). CDR1 is LGHNA, CDR2 YNFKEQ, per germline. The CDR3 loop spans 17 amino acids. Trimming took 1 base from V and 0 from J, leaving 12 bases between them. The CDR3 region is CASSQVTGVTNTGELFF. CDR3 nucleotide sequence: TGTGCCAGCAGCCAAGTGACAGGAGTCACGAACACCGGGGAGCTGTTTTTT.

The V and J genes are TRBV6-1 and TRBJ2-2; D gene ambiguous. The CDR3 is made up of 12 amino acids. Germline assignment: CDR1 MNHNS and CDR2 SASEGT. Trimming took off 7 bases at V and 2 bases at J, with 5 bases between the two ends. Here the CDR3 DNA reads TGTGCCAGCACTCGTAACACCGGGGAGCTGTTTTTT. Translated: CASTRNTGELFF.

For the CDR3, the DNA is TGCGCCAGCAGCTTTATGGGGGGAACCTACGAGCAGTACTTC. Translation: CASSFMGGTYEQYF. The rearrangement joins TRBV5-1 to TRBJ2-7, with a possible D match to TRBD2 (6 bases). The germline V gene encodes CDR1 SGHRS and CDR2 YFSETQ. The CDR3 covers 14 residues. V was clipped by 2 bases and J by 2 bases, with 11 bases between them. Looking up the rest from reference TRBV5-1 and TRBJ2-7 gives the full variable domain: KAGVTQTPRYLIKTRGQQVTLSCSPISGHRSVSWYQQTPGQGLQFLFEYFSETQRNKGNFPGRFSGRQFSNSRSEMNVSTLELGDSALYLCASSFMGGTYEQYFGPGTRLTVT.

The chain employs TRBV14 and TRBJ2-7, with TRBD1 identical over 7 bases. The CDR3 has 15 amino acids. V lost 3 bases and J lost 0; bases outside the gene matches: 5. The germline CDR1 and CDR2 sequences are SGHDN and FVKESK. The CDR3 is CASSHRTGLSYEQYF. CDR3 coding DNA: TGTGCCAGCAGCCACCGGACAGGACTCTCCTACGAGCAGTACTTC. The whole variable domain, remainder taken from reference TRBV14 and TRBJ2-7, is EAGVTQFPSHSVIEKGQTVTLRCDPISGHDNLYWYRRVMGKEIKFLLHFVKESKQDESGMPNNRFLAERTGGTYSTLKVQPAELEDSGVYFCASSHRTGLSYEQYFGPGTRLTVT.

This rearrangement joins TRBV7-2 to TRBJ1-2, with D possibly matching TRBD1 (6 bases). This CDR3 region has 12 residues. Germline V gene sequence: CDR1 SGHTA, CDR2 FQGNSA. Trimming pared 6 bases from V and 8 bases from J, leaving 13 bases between. This CDR3 reads CASRKPGDGYTF. For the CDR3, the DNA is TGTGCCAGCAGGAAACCAGGGGACGGCTACACCTTC.

The gene calls are TRBV7-7 and TRBJ2-3; D gene uncertain. Trimming shortened V by 2 bases and J by 4 bases, and 7 bases separated the two germline ends. Germline lookup yields CDR1 SSHAT and CDR2 FNYEAQ (reference sequence). This CDR3 is 13 amino acids long. Here the CDR3 DNA reads TGTGCCAGCAGCTTAATTCCGGCAGATACGCAGTATTTT. It codes for CASSLIPADTQYF.

V is TRBV5-1 and J is TRBJ2-5; 8 nucleotides agree with TRBD1. Trimming removed 4 bases from V and 4 bases from J; junction bases left unmatched: 9. The CDR3 is made up of 15 amino acids. CDR1 is SGHRS and CDR2 is YFSETQ in the germline V gene. Written as DNA, the CDR3 is TGCGCCAGCAGCCCCCGGACAGGGATCGCAGAGACCCAGTACTTC. Amino acids: CASSPRTGIAETQYF.

This chain uses TRBV27 with TRBJ2-7; 9 bases match TRBD2. Per the germline V gene, CDR1 is MNHEY and CDR2 is SMNVEV (reference sequence). The V gene end was trimmed by 10 bases and the J gene end by 1 base; junction bases not matched to a gene: 11. The CDR3 is made up of 15 amino acids. The CDR3: CATSRGGADSYEQYF. In DNA, the CDR3 is TGTGCCACTTCCCGCGGGGGGGCGGATTCCTACGAGCAGTACTTC.

The chain joins TRBV5-6 to TRBJ1-3; 8 nucleotides align to TRBD1. Per the germline V gene, CDR1 is SGHDT and CDR2 is YYEEEE. This CDR3 contains 13 residues. Trimming at V came to 4 bases and at J to 4 bases, leaving 1 base not matched to a gene. As DNA, the CDR3 is TGTGCCAGCAGCCGGGACAGGGGAAACACCATATATTTT. This sequence encodes CASSRDRGNTIYF.

This chain joins TRBV19 and TRBJ1-1, with a tentative D call TRBD1 (5 bases). This CDR3 is built from 17 residues. V lost 0 bases to trimming and J lost 4 bases, with 18 bases between them. CDR1 is LNHDA, CDR2 SQIVND, per germline (reference sequence). The CDR3 here is CASSIDVFQGRATEAFF. For the CDR3, the DNA is TGTGCCAGTAGTATAGATGTTTTCCAGGGTAGAGCCACTGAAGCTTTCTTT. Full variable domain (missing parts from reference TRBV19 and TRBJ1-1): DGGITQSPKYLFRKEGQNVTLSCEQNLNHDAMYWYRQDPGQGLRLIYYSQIVNDFQKGDIAEGYSVSREKKESFPLTVTSAQKNPTAFYLCASSIDVFQGRATEAFFGQGTRLTVV.

As DNA, the CDR3 is TGTGCCAGCAGCGTAGCGCGGGGGGGACGCGCAGAGACCCAGTACTTC. Its protein product is CASSVARGGRAETQYF. The chain joins TRBV9 to TRBJ2-5; 9 bases fit TRBD2. With V trimmed by 0 bases and J by 4 bases, 7 bases remained unmatched. The germline V gene has CDR1 SGDLS and CDR2 YYNGEE. This CDR3 comprises 16 residues.

This chain links TRBV7-6 with TRBJ2-7; the match to TRBD2 covers 7 bases. The CDR3 length is 15 residues. V shed 5 bases, J shed 0 bases, and the junction held 7 bases outside the gene matches. Germline CDR1 reads SGHVS; CDR2 reads FNYEAQ. CDR3 coding DNA: TGTGCCAGCAGCCCCCTGGGGGGGGGCTCCTACGAGCAGTACTTC. Its translation: CASSPLGGGSYEQYF.

The chain employs TRBV7-9 and TRBJ1-4; 7 positions agree with TRBD1. CDR3 length: 14 amino acids. The V and J ends lost 3 bases and 8 bases, in that order; junction bases with no gene match: 6. Germline CDR1 SEHNR, CDR2 FQNEAQ (reference sequence). CDR3: CASSFRDSKEKLFF. The CDR3 nucleotides are TGTGCCAGCAGCTTCCGGGACAGTAAGGAAAAACTGTTTTTT.

This chain connects TRBV2 to TRBJ1-4; D may be TRBD1 (5 bases). Germline V CDR1 and CDR2: SNHLY, FYNNEI. Trimming took 1 base from V and 10 from J, leaving 16 bases between them. This CDR3 region has 15 residues. CDR3 DNA: TGTGCCAGCAGTGAAGGTCGGGGGGGTAGAGGAAAACTGTTTTTT. Translation: CASSEGRGGRGKLFF.

The chain uses TRBV9 and TRBJ2-1, with D perhaps matching TRBD2 (7 bases). Trimming removed 0 bases from V and 8 bases from J, with 15 bases in between. Germline CDR1 reads SGDLS; CDR2 reads YYNGEE. The CDR3 consists of 15 residues. CDR3 sequence reads: CASSVVGGPPDEQFF. CDR3 in DNA: TGTGCCAGCAGCGTAGTGGGGGGGCCCCCCGATGAGCAGTTCTTC.

The genes are TRBV15 and TRBJ1-5; no definite D call. The germline gives CDR1 LNHNV, CDR2 YYDKDF (reference sequence). The length of the CDR3 is 15 residues. V was pared by 1 base and J by 5 bases, with 12 bases between. The CDR3 here is CATSRADGSHQPQHF. The CDR3 nucleotides read TGTGCCACCAGCAGAGCGGACGGGAGCCATCAGCCCCAGCATTTT.

The chain carries TRBV27 and TRBJ1-1, with D unresolved. The CDR3 covers 15 residues. The germline V gene encodes CDR1 MNHEY and CDR2 SMNVEV (reference sequence). V gave up 5 bases and J gave up 5 bases, with 18 bases separating them. CDR3 residues: CASSANPRFGTEAFF. The CDR3, as DNA: TGTGCCAGCAGTGCAAACCCCCGATTCGGGACTGAAGCTTTCTTT.

The gene calls are TRBV5-1 and TRBJ2-2; D is possibly TRBD2 (6 bases). The CDR3 loop spans 17 amino acids. V dropped 4 bases and J dropped 6 bases, with 22 bases sitting between them. CDR1 and CDR2 (germline): SGHRS, YFSETQ. Written as DNA, the CDR3 is TGCGCCAGCAGCATAAACCCCCAGGAGGGGCGGGCCGGGGAGCTGTTTTTT. Its protein product is CASSINPQEGRAGELFF.

The V call is TRBV7-3, the J call TRBJ1-2; 7 bases match TRBD1. The CDR3 sequence is 13 residues long. Per germline, CDR1 SGHTA and CDR2 FQGTGA. V shed 5 bases and J 5 bases; nucleotides not matched to a gene: 5. CDR3 nucleotide sequence: TGTGCCAGCAGCGAATCGACAGGGTATGGCTACACCTTC. This gives the protein CASSESTGYGYTF.

V usage is TRBV12-5 and J usage is TRBJ1-5, with D unclear. The V gene's germline CDR1 is LGHNT and CDR2 FRNRAP. Trimming took 0 bases from V and 2 from J, leaving 11 bases between them. This CDR3 region has 16 residues. For the CDR3, the DNA is TGTGCTAGTGGTTTGGTACTACGCTTCTGCAATCAGCCCCAGCATTTT. As protein: CASGLVLRFCNQPQHF. Together with reference TRBV12-5 and TRBJ1-5, the CDR3 gives the full variable domain: DARVTQTPRHKVTEMGQEVTMRCQPILGHNTVFWYRQTMMQGLELLAYFRNRAPLDDSGMPKDRFSAEMPDATLATLKIQPSEPRDSAVYFCASGLVLRFCNQPQHFGDGTRLSIL.

This clone was observed a few times. The chain couples TRBV21-1 to TRBJ1-5; the DNA was not used to check the table's D call, TRBD1. TRBV21-1 has pseudogene status. This CDR3 is built from 15 residues. DNA of the CDR3: TGTGCCAGCAGAGGACTGACAGGGGGCGAACAGCCCCAGCATTTT. It yields the protein CASRGLTGGEQPQHF.